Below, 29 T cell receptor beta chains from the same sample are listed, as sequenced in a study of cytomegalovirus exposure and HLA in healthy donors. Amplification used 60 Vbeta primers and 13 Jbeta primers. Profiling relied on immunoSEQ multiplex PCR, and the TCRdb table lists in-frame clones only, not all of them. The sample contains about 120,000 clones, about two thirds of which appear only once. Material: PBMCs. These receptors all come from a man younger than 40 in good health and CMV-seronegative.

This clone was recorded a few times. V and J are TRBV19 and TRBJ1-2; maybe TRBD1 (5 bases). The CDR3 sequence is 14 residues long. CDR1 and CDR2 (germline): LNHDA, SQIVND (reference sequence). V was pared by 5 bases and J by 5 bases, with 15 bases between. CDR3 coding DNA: TGTGCCAGTAGTCTCCAGGGTAATGTGTATGGCTACACCTTC. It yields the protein CASSLQGNVYGYTF.

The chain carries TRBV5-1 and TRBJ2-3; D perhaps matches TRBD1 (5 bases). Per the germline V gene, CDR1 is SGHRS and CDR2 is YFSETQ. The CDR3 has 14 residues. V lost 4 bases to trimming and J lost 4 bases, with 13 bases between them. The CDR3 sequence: CASSPDTLPDTQYF. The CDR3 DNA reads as TGCGCCAGCAGCCCGGACACCCTCCCAGATACGCAGTATTTT.

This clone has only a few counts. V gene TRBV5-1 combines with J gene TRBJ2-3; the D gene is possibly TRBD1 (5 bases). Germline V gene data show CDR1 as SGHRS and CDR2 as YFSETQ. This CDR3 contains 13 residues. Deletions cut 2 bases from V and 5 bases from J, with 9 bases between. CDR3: CASSFRRGDTQYF. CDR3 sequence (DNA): TGCGCCAGCAGCTTCCGAAGGGGAGATACGCAGTATTTT.

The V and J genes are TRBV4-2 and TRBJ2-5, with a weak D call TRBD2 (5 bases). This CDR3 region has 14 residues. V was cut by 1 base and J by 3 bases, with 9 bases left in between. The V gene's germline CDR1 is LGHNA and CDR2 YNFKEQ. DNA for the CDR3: TGTGCCAGCAGCCAAGGATGGACTGAAGAGACCCAGTACTTC. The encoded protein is CASSQGWTEETQYF.

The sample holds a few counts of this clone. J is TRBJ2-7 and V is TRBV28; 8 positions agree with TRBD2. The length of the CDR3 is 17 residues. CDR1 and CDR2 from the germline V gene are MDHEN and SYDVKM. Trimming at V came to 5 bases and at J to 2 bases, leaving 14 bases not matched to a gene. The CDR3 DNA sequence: TGTGCCAGCAGTCCAGGTTCATTCAAGCGGGAGACCTACGAGCAGTACTTC. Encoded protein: CASSPGSFKRETYEQYF.

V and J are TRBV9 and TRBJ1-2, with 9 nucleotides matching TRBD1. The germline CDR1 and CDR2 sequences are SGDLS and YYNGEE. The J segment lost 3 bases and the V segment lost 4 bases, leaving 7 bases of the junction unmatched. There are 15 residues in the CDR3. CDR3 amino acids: CASSMIQGADYGYTF. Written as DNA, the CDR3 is TGTGCCAGCAGCATGATACAGGGGGCCGACTATGGCTACACCTTC.

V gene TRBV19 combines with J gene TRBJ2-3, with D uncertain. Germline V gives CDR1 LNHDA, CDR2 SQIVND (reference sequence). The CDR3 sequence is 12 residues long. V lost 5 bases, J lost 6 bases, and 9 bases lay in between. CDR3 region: CASSSSEDTQYF. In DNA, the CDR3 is TGTGCCAGTAGTTCCAGCGAGGATACGCAGTATTTT.

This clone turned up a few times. The CDR3 region has the DNA TGTGCCATCAGGGAAAAGGACACCACCTATGGCTACACCTTC. It is translated as CAIREKDTTYGYTF. The chain employs TRBV10-3 and TRBJ1-2; the D gene is possibly TRBD1 (5 bases). Germline V gives CDR1 ENHRY, CDR2 SYGVKD. Trimming cost V 6 bases and J 4 bases, with 15 bases left between them. The CDR3 runs 14 residues.

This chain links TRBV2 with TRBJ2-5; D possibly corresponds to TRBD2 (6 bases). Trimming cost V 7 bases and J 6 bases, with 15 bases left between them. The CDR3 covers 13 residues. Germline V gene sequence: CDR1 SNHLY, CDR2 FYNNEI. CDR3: CASTRGEAKTQYF. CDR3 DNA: TGTGCCAGCACCCGCGGGGAGGCCAAGACCCAGTACTTC.

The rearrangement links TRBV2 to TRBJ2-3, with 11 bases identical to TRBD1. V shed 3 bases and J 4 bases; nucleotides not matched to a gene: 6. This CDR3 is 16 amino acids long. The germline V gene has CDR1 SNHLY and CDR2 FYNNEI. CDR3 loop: CASSERTGGAADTQYF. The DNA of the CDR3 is TGTGCCAGCAGTGAGAGGACAGGGGGCGCAGCAGATACGCAGTATTTT.

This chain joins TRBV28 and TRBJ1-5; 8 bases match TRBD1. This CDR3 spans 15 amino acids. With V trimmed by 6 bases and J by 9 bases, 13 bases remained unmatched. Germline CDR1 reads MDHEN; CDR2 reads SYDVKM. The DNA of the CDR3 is TGTGCCAGCAGCCTGAGGGGACAGGTCAGACGGCCCCAGCATTTT. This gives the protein CASSLRGQVRRPQHF.

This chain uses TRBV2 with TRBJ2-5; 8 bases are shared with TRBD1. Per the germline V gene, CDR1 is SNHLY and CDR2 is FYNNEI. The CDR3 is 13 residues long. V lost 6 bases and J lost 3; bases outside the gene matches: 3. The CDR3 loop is CASSLDREETQYF. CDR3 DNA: TGTGCCAGCAGCTTGGACAGGGAAGAGACCCAGTACTTC.

This CDR3 reads CASGTGGMGNQPQHF. The CDR3 DNA reads TGTGCCAGCGGGACAGGGGGTATGGGCAATCAGCCCCAGCATTTT. The chain links TRBV9 to TRBJ1-5; 11 positions match TRBD1. Per germline, CDR1 SGDLS and CDR2 YYNGEE. The trim removed 7 bases at V and 2 bases at J, leaving 5 bases unmatched. The CDR3 has 15 residues.

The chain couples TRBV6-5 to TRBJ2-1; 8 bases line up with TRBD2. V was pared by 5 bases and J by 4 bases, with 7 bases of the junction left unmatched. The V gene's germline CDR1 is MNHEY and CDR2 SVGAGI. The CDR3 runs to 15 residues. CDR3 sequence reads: CASSPSGGTYNEQFF. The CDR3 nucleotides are TGTGCCAGCAGTCCCAGCGGGGGTACGTACAATGAGCAGTTCTTC.

The chain's CDR3 is CASSLSGWTEAFF. The CDR3 nucleotides are TGTGCCAGCAGCTTATCAGGGTGGACTGAAGCTTTCTTT. This chain joins TRBV13 and TRBJ1-1, with a tentative D call TRBD1 (5 bases). Trimming took off 2 bases at V and 5 bases at J, with 9 bases between the two ends. Germline assignment: CDR1 PRHDT and CDR2 FYEKMQ (reference sequence). This CDR3 spans 13 amino acids. The full variable domain, completed using reference TRBV13 and TRBJ1-1, is AAGVIQSPRHLIKEKRETATLKCYPIPRHDTVYWYQQGPGQDPQFLISFYEKMQSDKGSIPDRFSAQQFSDYHSELNMSSLELGDSALYFCASSLSGWTEAFFGQGTRLTVV.

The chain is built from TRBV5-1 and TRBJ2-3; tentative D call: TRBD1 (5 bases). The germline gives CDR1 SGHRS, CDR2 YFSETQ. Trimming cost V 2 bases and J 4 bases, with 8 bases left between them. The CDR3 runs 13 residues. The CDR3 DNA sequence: TGCGCCAGCAGCTTCGCAGGGCCAGATACGCAGTATTTT. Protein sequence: CASSFAGPDTQYF.

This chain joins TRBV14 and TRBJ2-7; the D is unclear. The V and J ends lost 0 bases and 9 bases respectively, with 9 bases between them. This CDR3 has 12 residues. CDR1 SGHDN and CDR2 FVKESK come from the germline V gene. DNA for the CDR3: TGTGCCAGCAGCCAAGACCTACTTGGGCAGTACTTC. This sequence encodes CASSQDLLGQYF.

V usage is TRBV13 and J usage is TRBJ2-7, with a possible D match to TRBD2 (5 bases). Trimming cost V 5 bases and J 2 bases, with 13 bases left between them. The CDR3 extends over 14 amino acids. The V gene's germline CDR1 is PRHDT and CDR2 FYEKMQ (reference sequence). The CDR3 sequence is CASSPSGLAYEQYF. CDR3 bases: TGTGCCAGCAGCCCGAGCGGCCTAGCCTACGAGCAGTACTTC.

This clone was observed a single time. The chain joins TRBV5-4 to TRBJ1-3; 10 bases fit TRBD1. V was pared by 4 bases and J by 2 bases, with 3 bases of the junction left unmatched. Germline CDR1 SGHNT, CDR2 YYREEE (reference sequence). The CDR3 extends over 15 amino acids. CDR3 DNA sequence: TGTGCCAGCAGCGTGGGGACAGGGGCTGGAAACACCATATATTTT. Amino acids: CASSVGTGAGNTIYF. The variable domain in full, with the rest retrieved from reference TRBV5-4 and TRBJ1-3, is ETGVTQSPTHLIKTRGQQVTLRCSSQSGHNTVSWYQQALGQGPQFIFQYYREEENGRGNFPPRFSGLQFPNYSSELNVNALELDDSALYLCASSVGTGAGNTIYFGEGSWLTVV.

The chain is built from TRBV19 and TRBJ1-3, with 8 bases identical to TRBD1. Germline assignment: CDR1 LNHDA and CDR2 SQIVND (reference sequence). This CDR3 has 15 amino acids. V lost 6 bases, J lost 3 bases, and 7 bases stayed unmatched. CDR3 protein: CASRGQGGFGNTIYF. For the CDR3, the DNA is TGTGCCAGTAGAGGACAGGGAGGATTTGGAAACACCATATATTTT.

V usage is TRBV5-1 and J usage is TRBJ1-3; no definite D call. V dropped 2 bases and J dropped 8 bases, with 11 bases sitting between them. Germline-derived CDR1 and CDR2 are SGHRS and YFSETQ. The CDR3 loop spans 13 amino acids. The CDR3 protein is CASSFPGEDTIYF. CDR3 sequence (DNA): TGCGCCAGCAGCTTTCCCGGGGAGGACACCATATATTTT.

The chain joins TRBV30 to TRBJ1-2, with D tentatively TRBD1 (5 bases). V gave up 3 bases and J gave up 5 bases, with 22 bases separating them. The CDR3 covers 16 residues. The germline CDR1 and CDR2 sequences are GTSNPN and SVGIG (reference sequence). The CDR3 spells CAWRRVLDRVTYGYTF. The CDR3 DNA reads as TGTGCCTGGAGACGAGTACTCGACAGAGTGACATATGGCTACACCTTC.

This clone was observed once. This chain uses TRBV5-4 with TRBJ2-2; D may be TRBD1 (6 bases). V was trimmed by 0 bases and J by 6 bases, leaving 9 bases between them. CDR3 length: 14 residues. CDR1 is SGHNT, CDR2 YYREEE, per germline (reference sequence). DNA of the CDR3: TGTGCCAGCAGCTTGGGATGGGGGCCCGGGGAGCTGTTTTTT. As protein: CASSLGWGPGELFF. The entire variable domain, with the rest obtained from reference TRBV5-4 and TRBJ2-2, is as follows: ETGVTQSPTHLIKTRGQQVTLRCSSQSGHNTVSWYQQALGQGPQFIFQYYREEENGRGNFPPRFSGLQFPNYSSELNVNALELDDSALYLCASSLGWGPGELFFGEGSRLTVL.

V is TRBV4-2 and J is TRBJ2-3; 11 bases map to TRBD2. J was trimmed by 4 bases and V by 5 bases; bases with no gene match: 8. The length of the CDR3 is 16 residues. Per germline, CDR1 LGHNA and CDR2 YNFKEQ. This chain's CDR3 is CASSSLSGGASDTQYF. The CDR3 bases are TGTGCCAGCAGCTCCCTTAGCGGGGGGGCGTCAGATACGCAGTATTTT.

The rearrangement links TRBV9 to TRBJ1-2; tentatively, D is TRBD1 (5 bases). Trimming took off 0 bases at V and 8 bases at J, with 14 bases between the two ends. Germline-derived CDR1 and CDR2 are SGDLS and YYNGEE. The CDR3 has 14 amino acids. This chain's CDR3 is CASSVGEGLGGYTF. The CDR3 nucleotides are TGTGCCAGCAGCGTAGGGGAGGGGCTGGGGGGCTACACCTTC.

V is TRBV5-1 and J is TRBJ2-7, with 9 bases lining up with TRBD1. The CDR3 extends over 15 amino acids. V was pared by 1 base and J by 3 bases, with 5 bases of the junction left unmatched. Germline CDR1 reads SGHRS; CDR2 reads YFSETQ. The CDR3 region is CASSLHGQGLYEQYF. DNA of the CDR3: TGCGCCAGCAGCTTGCATGGACAGGGGCTCTACGAGCAGTACTTC. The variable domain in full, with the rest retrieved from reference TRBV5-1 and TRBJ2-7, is KAGVTQTPRYLIKTRGQQVTLSCSPISGHRSVSWYQQTPGQGLQFLFEYFSETQRNKGNFPGRFSGRQFSNSRSEMNVSTLELGDSALYLCASSLHGQGLYEQYFGPGTRLTVT.

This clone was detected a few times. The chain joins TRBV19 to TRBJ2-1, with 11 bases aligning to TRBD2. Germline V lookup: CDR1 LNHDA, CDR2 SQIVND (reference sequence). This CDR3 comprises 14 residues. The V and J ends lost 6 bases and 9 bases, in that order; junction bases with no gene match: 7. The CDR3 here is CASRSLAGGGEQFF. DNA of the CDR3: TGTGCCAGTAGATCCCTAGCGGGGGGAGGTGAGCAGTTCTTC. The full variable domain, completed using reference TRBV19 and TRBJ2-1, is DGGITQSPKYLFRKEGQNVTLSCEQNLNHDAMYWYRQDPGQGLRLIYYSQIVNDFQKGDIAEGYSVSREKKESFPLTVTSAQKNPTAFYLCASRSLAGGGEQFFGPGTRLTVL.

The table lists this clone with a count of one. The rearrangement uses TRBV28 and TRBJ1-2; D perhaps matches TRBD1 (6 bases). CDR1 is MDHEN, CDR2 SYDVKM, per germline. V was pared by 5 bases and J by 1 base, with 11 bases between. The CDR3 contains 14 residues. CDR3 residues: CASSPTGVNYGYTF. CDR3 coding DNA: TGTGCCAGCAGTCCGACAGGAGTTAACTATGGCTACACCTTC.

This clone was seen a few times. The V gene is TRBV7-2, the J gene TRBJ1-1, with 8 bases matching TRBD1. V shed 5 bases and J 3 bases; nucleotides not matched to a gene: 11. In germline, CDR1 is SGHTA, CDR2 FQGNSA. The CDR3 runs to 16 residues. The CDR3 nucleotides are TGTGCCAGCAGCACCGAACTGGACAGGGCGGACACTGAAGCTTTCTTT. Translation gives CASSTELDRADTEAFF.